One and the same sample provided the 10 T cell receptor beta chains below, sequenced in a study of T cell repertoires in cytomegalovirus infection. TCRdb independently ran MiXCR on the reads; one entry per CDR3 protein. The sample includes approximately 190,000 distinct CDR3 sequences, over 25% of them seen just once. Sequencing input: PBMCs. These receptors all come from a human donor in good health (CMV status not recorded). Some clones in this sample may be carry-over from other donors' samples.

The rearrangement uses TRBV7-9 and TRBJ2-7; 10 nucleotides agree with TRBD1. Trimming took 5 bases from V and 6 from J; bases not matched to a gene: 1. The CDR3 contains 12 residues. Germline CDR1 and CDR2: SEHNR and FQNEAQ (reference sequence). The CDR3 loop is CASSRTGGEQYF. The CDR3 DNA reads TGTGCCAGCAGCAGGACAGGGGGCGAGCAGTACTTC.

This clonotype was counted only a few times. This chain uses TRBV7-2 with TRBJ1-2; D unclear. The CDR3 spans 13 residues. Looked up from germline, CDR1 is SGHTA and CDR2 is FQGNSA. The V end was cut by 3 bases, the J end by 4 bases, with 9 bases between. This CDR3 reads CASSFQGSYGYTF. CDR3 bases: TGTGCCAGCAGCTTCCAAGGGTCCTATGGCTACACCTTC.

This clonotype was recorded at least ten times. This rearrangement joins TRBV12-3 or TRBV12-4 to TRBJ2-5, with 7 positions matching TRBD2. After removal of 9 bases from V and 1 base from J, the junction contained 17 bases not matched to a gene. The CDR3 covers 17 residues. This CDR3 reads CASPKAPRRTSQETQYF. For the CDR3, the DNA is TGTGCCAGTCCCAAAGCCCCCCGCAGGACTAGCCAAGAGACCCAGTACTTC.

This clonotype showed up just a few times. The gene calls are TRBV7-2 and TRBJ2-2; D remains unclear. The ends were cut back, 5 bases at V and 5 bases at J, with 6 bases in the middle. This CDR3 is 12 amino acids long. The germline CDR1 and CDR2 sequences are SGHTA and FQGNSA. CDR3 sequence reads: CASSPITGELFF. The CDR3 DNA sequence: TGTGCCAGCAGCCCTATAACCGGGGAGCTGTTTTTT.

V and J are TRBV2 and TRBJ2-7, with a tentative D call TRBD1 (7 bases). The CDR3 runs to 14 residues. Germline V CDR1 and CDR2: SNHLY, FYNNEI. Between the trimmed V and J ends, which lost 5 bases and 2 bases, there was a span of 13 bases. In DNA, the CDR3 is TGTGCCAGCAGTCTGGAGGGGGCCCCCTACGAGCAGTACTTC. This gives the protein CASSLEGAPYEQYF. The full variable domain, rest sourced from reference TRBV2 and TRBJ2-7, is EPEVTQTPSHQVTQMGQEVILRCVPISNHLYFYWYRQILGQKVEFLVSFYNNEISEKSEIFDDQFSVERPDGSNFTLKIRSTKLEDSAMYFCASSLEGAPYEQYFGPGTRLTVT.

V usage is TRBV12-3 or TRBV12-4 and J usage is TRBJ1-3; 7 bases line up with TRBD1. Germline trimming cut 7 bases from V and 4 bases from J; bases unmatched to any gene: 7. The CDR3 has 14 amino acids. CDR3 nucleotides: TGTGCCAGCATTCCGCCGGGACAGGGAAACACCATATATTTT. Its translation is CASIPPGQGNTIYF.

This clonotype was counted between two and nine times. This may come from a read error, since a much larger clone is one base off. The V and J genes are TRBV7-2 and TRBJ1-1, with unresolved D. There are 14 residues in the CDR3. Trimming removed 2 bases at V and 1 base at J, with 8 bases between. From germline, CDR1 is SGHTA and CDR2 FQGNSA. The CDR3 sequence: CASSLWVSNTEAFF. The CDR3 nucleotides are TGTGCCAGCAGCTTATGGGTTTCGAACACTGAAGCTTTCTTT.

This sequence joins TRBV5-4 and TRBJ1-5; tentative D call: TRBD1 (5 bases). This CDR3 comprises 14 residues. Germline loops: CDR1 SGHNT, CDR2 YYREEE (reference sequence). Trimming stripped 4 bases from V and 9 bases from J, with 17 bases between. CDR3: CASSPGPGEGPQHF. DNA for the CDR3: TGTGCCAGCAGCCCGGGACCGGGGGAGGGGCCCCAGCATTTT. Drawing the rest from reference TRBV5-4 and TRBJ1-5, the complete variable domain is ETGVTQSPTHLIKTRGQQVTLRCSSQSGHNTVSWYQQALGQGPQFIFQYYREEENGRGNFPPRFSGLQFPNYSSELNVNALELDDSALYLCASSPGPGEGPQHFGDGTRLSIL.

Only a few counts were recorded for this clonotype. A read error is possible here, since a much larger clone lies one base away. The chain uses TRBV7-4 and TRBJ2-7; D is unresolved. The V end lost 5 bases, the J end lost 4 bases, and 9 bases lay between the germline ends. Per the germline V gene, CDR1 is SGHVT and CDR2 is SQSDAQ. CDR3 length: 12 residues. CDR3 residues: CASSPLGYEQYF. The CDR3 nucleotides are TGTGCCAGCAGCCCCCTGGGGTACGAGCAGTACTTC.

The CDR3 bases are TGTGCCAGCAGGGACCCCGGGACAGGGTACCACGAGCAGTACTTC. Encoded protein: CASRDPGTGYHEQYF. This chain uses TRBV28 with TRBJ2-7, with 9 bases matching TRBD1. This CDR3 has 15 amino acids. V shed 6 bases and J 5 bases; nucleotides not matched to a gene: 11. Germline CDR1 is MDHEN and CDR2 is SYDVKM.